This TCR beta chain was sequenced in a study of blood T cell repertoires in COVID-19. Study as a whole: Acute-phase and convalescent COVID-19 samples originated in the United States, Italy and Spain. Nucleic acid was either cDNA or gDNA, and it came from T cells, B-cell-depleted T cells, or PBMCs.

Source study methods: It was from reference gene primer amplification that nucleated cell counts were estimated. Profiled with immunoSEQ multiplex PCR; TCRdb holds only in-frame clones, not every one. D and trimming come from the DNA, and the V and J calls and clone size come from that table. Among fewer than 60,000 clones listed, less than 80% were seen once. This CDR3 spans 16 amino acids. Deletions cut 5 bases from V and 7 bases from J, with 24 bases between. From germline, CDR1 is LNHNV and CDR2 YYDKDF (reference sequence). The chain couples TRBV15 to TRBJ2-7; no firm D call. The sequencing sample was made of peripheral blood. The clonotype was recovered from a man between 65 and 85 years old with acute or convalescent COVID-19. The CDR3 DNA reads TGTGCCACCAGCCAAAAAACCCGCCTTCGTTGGGCTGAGCAGTACTTC. This codes for CATSQKTRLRWAEQYF. Supplemented by reference TRBV15 and TRBJ2-7, the full variable domain reads DAMVIQNPRYQVTQFGKPVTLSCSQTLNHNVMYWYQQKSSQAPKLLFHYYDKDFNNEADTPDNFQSRRPNTSFCFLDIRSPGLGDTAMYLCATSQKTRLRWAEQYFGPGTRLTVT.